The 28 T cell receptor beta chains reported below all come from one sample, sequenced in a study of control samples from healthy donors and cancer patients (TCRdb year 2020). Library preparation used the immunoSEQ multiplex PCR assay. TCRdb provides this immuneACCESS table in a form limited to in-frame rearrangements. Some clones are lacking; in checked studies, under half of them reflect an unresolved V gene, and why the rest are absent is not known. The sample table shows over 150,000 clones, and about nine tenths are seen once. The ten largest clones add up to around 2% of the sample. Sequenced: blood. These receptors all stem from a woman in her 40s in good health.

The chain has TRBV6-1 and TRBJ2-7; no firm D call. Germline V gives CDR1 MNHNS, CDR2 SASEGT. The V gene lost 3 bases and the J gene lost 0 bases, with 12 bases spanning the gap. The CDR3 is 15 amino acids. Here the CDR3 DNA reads TGTGCCAGCAGTGATAACTATCTCGCCTCCTACGAGCAGTACTTC. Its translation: CASSDNYLASYEQYF.

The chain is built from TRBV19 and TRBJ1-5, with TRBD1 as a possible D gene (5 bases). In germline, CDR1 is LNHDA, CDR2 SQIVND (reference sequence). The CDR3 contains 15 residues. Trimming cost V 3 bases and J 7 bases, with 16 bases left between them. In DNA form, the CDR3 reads TGTGCCAGTAGTATCGGGCAGGGAAATTTCCAGCCCCAGCATTTT. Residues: CASSIGQGNFQPQHF.

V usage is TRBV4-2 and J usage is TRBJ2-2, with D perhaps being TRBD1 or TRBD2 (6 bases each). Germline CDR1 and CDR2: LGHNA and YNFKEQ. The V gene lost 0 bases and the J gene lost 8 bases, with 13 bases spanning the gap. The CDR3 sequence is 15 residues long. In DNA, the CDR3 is TGTGCCAGCAGCCAAGATTGGGGGGCAAGGGGGGAGCTGTTTTTT. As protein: CASSQDWGARGELFF.

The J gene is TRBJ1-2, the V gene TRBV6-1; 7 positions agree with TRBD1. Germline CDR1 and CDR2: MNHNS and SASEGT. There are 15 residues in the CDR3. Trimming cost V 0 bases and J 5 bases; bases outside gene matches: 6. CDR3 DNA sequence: TGTGCCAGCAGTGAAGCGGGACAGCCACTTTATGGCTACACCTTC. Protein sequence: CASSEAGQPLYGYTF.

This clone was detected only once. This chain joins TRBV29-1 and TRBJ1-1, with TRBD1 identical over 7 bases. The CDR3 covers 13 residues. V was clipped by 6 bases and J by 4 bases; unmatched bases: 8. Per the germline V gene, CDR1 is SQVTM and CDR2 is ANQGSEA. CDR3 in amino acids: CSVGTELTTEAFF. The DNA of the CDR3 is TGCAGCGTGGGGACAGAATTGACCACTGAAGCTTTCTTT.

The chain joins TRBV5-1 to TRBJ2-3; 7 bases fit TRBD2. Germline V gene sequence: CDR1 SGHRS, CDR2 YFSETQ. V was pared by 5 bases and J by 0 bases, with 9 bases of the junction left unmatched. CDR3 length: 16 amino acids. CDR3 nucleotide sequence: TGCGCCAGCAGTCCTGGGAGCGGGGCTAGCACAGATACGCAGTATTTT. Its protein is CASSPGSGASTDTQYF.

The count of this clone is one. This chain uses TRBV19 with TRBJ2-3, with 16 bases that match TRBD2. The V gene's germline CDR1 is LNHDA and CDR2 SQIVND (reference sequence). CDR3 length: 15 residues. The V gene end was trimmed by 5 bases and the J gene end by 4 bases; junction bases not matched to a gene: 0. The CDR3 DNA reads TGTGCCAGTAGTGGGACTAGCGGGGGGGCAGATACGCAGTATTTT. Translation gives CASSGTSGGADTQYF.

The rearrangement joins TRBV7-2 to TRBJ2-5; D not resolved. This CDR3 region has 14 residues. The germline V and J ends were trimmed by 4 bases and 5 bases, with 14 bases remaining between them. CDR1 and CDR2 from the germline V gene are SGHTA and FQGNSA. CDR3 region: CASSSDASWETQYF. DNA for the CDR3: TGTGCCAGCAGCTCGGACGCGAGCTGGGAGACCCAGTACTTC.

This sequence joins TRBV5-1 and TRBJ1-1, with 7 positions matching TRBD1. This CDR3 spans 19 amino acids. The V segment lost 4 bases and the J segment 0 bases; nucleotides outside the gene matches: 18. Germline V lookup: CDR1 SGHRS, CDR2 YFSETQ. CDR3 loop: CASSPETGKELFVNTEAFF. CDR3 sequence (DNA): TGCGCCAGCAGCCCAGAGACAGGGAAAGAATTGTTCGTGAACACTGAAGCTTTCTTT.

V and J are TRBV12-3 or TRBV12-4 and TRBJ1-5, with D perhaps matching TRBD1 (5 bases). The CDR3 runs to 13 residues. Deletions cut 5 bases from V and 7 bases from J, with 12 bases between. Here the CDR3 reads CASSAREGQPQHF. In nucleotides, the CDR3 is TGTGCCAGCAGTGCCAGGGAGGGCCAGCCCCAGCATTTT.

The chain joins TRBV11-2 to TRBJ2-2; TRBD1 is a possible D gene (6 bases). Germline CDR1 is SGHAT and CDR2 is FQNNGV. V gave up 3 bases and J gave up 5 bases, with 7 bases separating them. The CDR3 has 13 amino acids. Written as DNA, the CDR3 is TGTGCCAGCAGCTTCCAGGGGACCGGGGAGCTGTTTTTT. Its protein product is CASSFQGTGELFF.

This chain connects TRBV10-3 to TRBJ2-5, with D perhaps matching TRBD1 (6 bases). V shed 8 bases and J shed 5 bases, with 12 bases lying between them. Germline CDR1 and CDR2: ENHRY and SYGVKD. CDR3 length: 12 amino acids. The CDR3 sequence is CAIGDNEETQYF. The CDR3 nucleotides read TGTGCCATCGGGGACAATGAGGAGACCCAGTACTTC.

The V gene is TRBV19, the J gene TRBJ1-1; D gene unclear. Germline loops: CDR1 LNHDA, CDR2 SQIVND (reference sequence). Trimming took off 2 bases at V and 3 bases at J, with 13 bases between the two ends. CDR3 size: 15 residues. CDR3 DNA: TGTGCCAGTAGTATACGGCGGGAGAGGGACACTGAAGCTTTCTTT. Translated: CASSIRRERDTEAFF.

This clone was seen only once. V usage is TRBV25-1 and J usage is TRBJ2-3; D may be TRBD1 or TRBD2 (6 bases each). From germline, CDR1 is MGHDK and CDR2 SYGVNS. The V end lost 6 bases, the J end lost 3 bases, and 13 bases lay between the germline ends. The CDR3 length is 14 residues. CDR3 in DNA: TGTGCCAGCAGCGGGGGCCTAGCAACAGATACGCAGTATTTT. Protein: CASSGGLATDTQYF.

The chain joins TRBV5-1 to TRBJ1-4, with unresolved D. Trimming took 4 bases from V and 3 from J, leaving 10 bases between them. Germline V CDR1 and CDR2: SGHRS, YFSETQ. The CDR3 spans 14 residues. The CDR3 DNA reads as TGCGCCAGCAGCAGGGAACCCTCTAATGAAAAACTGTTTTTT. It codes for CASSREPSNEKLFF.

The CDR3 DNA reads as TGTGCCAGCAGCGCCCGACCGGACAACTACAATGAGCAGTTCTTC. Translated: CASSARPDNYNEQFF. The chain has TRBV9 and TRBJ2-1; TRBD1 is a possible D gene (5 bases). The CDR3 has 15 residues. The germline CDR1 and CDR2 sequences are SGDLS and YYNGEE. V lost 3 bases to trimming and J lost 3 bases, with 13 bases between them.

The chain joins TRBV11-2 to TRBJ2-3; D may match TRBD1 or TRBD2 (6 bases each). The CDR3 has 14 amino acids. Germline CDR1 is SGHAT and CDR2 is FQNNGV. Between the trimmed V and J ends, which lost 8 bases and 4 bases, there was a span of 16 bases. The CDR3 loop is CASYLSGEADTQYF. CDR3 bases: TGTGCCAGCTATTTGTCAGGGGAGGCAGATACGCAGTATTTT. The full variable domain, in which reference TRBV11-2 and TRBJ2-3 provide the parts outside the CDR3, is EAGVAQSPRYKIIEKRQSVAFWCNPISGHATLYWYQQILGQGPKLLIQFQNNGVVDDSQLPKDRFSAERLKGVDSTLKIQPAKLEDSAVYLCASYLSGEADTQYFGPGTRLTVL.

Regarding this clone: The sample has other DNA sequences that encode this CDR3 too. DNA of the CDR3: TGTGCCAGCAGCCCTACAGGGTACGAGCAGTACTTC. Translating gives CASSPTGYEQYF. The rearrangement uses TRBV12-3 or TRBV12-4 and TRBJ2-7, with D perhaps matching TRBD1 (6 bases). V lost 6 bases, J lost 4 bases, and 10 bases lay in between. The CDR3 extends over 12 amino acids.

CDR3 in DNA: TGTGCCAGCAGCCCCGGGGCAACGGACAGGGGAGCAGAGACCCAGTACTTC. Amino acids: CASSPGATDRGAETQYF. V and J are TRBV11-3 and TRBJ2-5; 9 nucleotides agree with TRBD1. V dropped 5 bases and J dropped 4; count of bases not matched to a gene: 14. Germline CDR1 and CDR2: SGHNT and YENEEA. The CDR3 spans 17 residues.

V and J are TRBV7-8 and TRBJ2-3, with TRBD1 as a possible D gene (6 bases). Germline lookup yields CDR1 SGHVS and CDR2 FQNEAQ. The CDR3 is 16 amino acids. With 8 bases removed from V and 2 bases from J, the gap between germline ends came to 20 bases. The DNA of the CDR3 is TGTGCCAGCGGACCGGGGACAAAAATTTCCACAGATACGCAGTATTTT. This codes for CASGPGTKISTDTQYF.

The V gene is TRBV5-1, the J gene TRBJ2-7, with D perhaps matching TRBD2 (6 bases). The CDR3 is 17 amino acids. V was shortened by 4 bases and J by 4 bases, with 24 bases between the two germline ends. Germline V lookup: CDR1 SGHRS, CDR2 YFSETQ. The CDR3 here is CASSASWGDGSWYEQYF. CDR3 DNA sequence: TGCGCCAGCAGCGCGAGCTGGGGGGACGGTAGCTGGTACGAGCAGTACTTC.

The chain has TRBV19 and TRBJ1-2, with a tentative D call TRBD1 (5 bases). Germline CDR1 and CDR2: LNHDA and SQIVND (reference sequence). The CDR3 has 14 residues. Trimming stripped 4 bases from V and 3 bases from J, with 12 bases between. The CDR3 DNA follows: TGTGCCAGTAGTAGGACAAATAAGGACTATGGCTACACCTTC. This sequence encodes CASSRTNKDYGYTF.

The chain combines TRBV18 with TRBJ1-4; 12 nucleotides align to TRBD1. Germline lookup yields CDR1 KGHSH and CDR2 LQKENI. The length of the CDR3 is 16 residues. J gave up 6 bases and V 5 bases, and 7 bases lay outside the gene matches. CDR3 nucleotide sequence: TGTGCCAGCTCAAAATCGGGACAGGGGGCCGATGAAAAACTGTTTTTT. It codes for CASSKSGQGADEKLFF. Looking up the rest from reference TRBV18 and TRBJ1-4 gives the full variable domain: NAGVMQNPRHLVRRRGQEARLRCSPMKGHSHVYWYRQLPEEGLKFMVYLQKENIIDESGMPKERFSAEFPKEGPSILRIQQVVRGDSAAYFCASSKSGQGADEKLFFGSGTQLSVL.

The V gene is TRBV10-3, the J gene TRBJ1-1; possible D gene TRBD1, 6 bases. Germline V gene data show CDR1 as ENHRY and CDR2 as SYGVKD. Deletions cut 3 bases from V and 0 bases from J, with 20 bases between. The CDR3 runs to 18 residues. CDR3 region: CAISEGNRAKTLNTEAFF. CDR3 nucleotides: TGTGCCATCAGTGAAGGAAACAGGGCTAAAACCCTGAACACTGAAGCTTTCTTT.

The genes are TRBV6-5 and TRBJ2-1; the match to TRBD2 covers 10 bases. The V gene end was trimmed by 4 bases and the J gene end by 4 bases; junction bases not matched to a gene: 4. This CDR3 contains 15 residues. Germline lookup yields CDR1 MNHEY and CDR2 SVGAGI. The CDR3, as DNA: TGTGCCAGCAGTTCTAGCGGGGGCCTATACAATGAGCAGTTCTTC. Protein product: CASSSSGGLYNEQFF.

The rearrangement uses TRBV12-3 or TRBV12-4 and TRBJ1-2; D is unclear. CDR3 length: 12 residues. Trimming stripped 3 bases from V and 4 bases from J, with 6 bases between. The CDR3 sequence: CASSFQVYGYTF. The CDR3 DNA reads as TGTGCCAGCAGTTTCCAGGTCTATGGCTACACCTTC.

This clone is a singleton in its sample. Here the CDR3 DNA reads TGTGCTAGTGGTTTGGCCCCTGGCAGTGCCTGGGAAAAACTGTTTTTT. Its translation: CASGLAPGSAWEKLFF. The chain combines TRBV12-5 with TRBJ1-4; D gene uncertain. CDR3 length: 16 amino acids. Germline assignment: CDR1 LGHNT and CDR2 FRNRAP. Trimming pared 1 base from V and 8 bases from J, leaving 17 bases between.

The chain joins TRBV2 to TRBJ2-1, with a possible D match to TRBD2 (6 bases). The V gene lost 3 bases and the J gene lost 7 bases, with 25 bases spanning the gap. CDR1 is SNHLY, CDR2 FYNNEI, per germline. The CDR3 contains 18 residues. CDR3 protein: CASSEATPTGESGNEQFF. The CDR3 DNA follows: TGTGCCAGCAGTGAGGCGACACCCACGGGGGAGTCGGGGAATGAGCAGTTCTTC.